The present TCR beta chain was sequenced within a study of cytomegalovirus exposure and HLA in healthy donors. Study conclusions and caveats: In vitro confirmation showed three CMV-associated chains to be CMV antigen specific. The investigators catalogued 164 TCR beta chains as cytomegalovirus-associated.

The method was immunoSEQ multiplex PCR; TCRdb's version includes in-frame clones alone and lacks a portion of them. Here the sample spans 190,000 or so clones, 80% to 85% being singletons. The ends were cut back, 6 bases at V and 5 bases at J, with 12 bases in the middle. This CDR3 has 14 residues. Germline V gene sequence: CDR1 SGHRS, CDR2 YFSETQ. Concerning this clone itself: The target antigen is unknown.

The sample comprised PBMCs. This chain connects TRBV5-1 to TRBJ1-6, with D unresolved. This sequence originates from a woman aged 18-35 years in good health and CMV-seropositive. This CDR3 is CASTIDTDNSPLHF. The CDR3 coding sequence is TGCGCCAGCACCATCGACACTGATAATTCACCCCTCCACTTT.